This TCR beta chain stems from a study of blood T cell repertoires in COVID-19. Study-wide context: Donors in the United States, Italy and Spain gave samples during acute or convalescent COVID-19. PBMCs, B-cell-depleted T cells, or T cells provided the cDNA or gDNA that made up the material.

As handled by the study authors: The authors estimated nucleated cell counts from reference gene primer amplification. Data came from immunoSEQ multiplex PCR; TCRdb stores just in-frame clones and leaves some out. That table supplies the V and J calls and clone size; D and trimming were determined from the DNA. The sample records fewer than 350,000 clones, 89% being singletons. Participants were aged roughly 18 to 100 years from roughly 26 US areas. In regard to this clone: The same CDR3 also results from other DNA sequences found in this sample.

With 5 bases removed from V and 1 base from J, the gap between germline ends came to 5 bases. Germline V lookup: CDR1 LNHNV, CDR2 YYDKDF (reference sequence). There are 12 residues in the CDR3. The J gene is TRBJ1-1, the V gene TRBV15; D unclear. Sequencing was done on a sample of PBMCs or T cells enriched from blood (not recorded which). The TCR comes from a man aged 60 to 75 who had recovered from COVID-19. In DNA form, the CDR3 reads TGTGCCACCAGCGGCAGGAACACTGAAGCTTTCTTT. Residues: CATSGRNTEAFF.